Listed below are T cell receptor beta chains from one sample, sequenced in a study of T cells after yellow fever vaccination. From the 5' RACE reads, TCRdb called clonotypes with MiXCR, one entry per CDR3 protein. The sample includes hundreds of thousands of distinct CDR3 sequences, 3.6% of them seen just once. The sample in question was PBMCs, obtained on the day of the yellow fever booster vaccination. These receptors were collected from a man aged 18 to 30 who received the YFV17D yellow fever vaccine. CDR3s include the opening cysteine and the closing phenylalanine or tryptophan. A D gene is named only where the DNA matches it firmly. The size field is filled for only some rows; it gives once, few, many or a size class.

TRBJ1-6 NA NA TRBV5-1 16 CASSLAGRLVSSPLHF TGCGCCAGCAGCTTGGCGGGACGGTTGGTATCTTCACCCCTCCACTTT
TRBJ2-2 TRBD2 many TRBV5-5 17 CASSLRHQRGSTGELFF TGTGCCAGCAGCTTGAGACATCAGCGGGGGTCTACCGGGGAGCTGTTTTTT
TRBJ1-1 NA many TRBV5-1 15 CASSLGGPQPTEAFF TGCGCCAGCAGCTTGGGTGGGCCGCAACCCACTGAAGCTTTCTTT
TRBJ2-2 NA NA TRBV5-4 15 CASSLPGTLGGELFF TGTGCCAGCAGCCTGCCCGGGACCCTCGGCGGGGAGCTGTTTTTT
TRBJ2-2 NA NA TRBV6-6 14 CASSYRGADGELFF TGTGCCAGCAGTTACCGGGGGGCGGACGGGGAGCTGTTTTTT
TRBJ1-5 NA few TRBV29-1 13 CSVGQHSNQPQHF TGCAGCGTCGGACAGCATAGCAATCAGCCCCAGCATTTT
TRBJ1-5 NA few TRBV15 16 CATSRAPRGGNQPQHF TGTGCCACCAGCAGAGCCCCTCGCGGGGGGAATCAGCCCCAGCATTTT
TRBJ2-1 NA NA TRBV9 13 CASSGSSAYEQFF TGTGCCAGCAGCGGTTCTAGCGCCTATGAGCAGTTCTTC
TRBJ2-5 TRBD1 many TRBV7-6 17 CASSLAHRGPLGETQYF TGTGCCAGCAGCTTAGCGCACAGGGGGCCTCTTGGAGAGACCCAGTACTTC
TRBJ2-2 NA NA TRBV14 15 CASSQSEWYTGELFF TGTGCCAGCAGCCAATCGGAATGGTACACCGGGGAGCTGTTTTTT
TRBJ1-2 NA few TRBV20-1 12 CSARSGSEGYTF TGCAGTGCTAGGTCTGGGAGTGAGGGCTACACCTTC
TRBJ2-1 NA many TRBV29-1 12 CSAQIVGNEQFF TGCAGTGCTCAAATCGTGGGCAATGAGCAGTTCTTC
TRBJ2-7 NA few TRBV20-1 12 CSANRVGNEQYF TGCAGTGCTAACAGGGTGGGGAACGAGCAGTACTTC
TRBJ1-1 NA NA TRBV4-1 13 CASSQDTGYEAFF TGCGCCAGCAGCCAAGATACAGGGTACGAAGCTTTCTTT
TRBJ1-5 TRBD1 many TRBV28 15 CASSSGQGAGQPQHF TGTGCCAGCAGTTCGGGACAGGGGGCAGGGCAGCCCCAGCATTTT
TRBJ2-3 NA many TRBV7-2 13 CASSLGREDTQYF TGTGCCAGCAGCTTAGGACGGGAAGATACGCAGTATTTT
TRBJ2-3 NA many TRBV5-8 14 CASNSGTSTDTQYF TGTGCCAGCAATAGCGGTACTAGCACAGATACGCAGTATTTT
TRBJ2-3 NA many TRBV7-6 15 CASSSRGGAVDTQYF TGTGCCAGCAGCTCGAGGGGGGGGGCAGTAGATACGCAGTATTTT
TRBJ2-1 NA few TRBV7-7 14 CATRSVTSYNEQFF TGTGCCACCCGTTCGGTGACCTCCTACAATGAGCAGTTCTTC
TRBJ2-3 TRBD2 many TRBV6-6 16 CASSYAASGGADTQYF TGTGCCAGCAGTTACGCGGCTAGCGGGGGGGCAGATACGCAGTATTTT
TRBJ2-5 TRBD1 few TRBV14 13 CASALGQLETQYF TGTGCCAGCGCTCTGGGACAGTTGGAGACCCAGTACTTC
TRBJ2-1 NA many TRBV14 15 CASSQGVTSYNEQFF TGTGCCAGCAGCCAAGGCGTGACCTCCTACAATGAGCAGTTCTTC
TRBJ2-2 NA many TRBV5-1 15 CASSLARTNTGELFF TGCGCCAGCAGCTTGGCCAGGACTAACACCGGGGAGCTGTTTTTT
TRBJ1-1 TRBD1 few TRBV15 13 CATSGQGDTEAFF TGTGCCACCAGCGGACAGGGGGACACTGAAGCTTTCTTT
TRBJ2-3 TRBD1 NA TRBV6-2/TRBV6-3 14 CASEPGQLTDTQYF TGTGCCAGCGAACCGGGACAGTTGACAGATACGCAGTATTTT
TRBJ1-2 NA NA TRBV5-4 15 CASSFYRYQNYGYTF TGTGCCAGCAGCTTCTACAGATACCAGAACTATGGCTACACCTTC
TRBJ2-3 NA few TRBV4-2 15 CASSQDNGQLYTQYF TGTGCCAGCAGCCAAGATAATGGCCAGCTGTATACGCAGTATTTT
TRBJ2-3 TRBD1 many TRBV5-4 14 CASSVQGATDTQYF TGTGCCAGCAGCGTACAGGGGGCCACAGATACGCAGTATTTT
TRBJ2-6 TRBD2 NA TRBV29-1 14 CSVGGALGANVLTF TGCAGCGTCGGGGGGGCCCTTGGGGCCAACGTCCTGACTTTC
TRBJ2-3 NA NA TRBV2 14 CASSGGGRTDTQYF TGTGCCAGCAGTGGAGGGGGGCGCACAGATACGCAGTATTTT
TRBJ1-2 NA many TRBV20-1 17 CSARASLGASVGYGYTF TGCAGTGCTAGAGCGAGTCTGGGGGCGTCGGTAGGGTATGGCTACACCTTC
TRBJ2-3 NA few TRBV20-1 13 CSARGTDTDTQYF TGCAGTGCTAGAGGGACAGACACAGATACGCAGTATTTT
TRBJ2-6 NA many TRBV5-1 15 CASRGHRAGANVLTF TGCGCCAGCAGAGGCCACAGGGCTGGGGCCAACGTCCTGACTTTC
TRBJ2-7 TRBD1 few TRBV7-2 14 CASSLYRGLYEQYF TGTGCCAGCAGCTTATACAGGGGGCTCTACGAGCAGTACTTC
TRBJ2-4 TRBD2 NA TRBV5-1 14 CASSLGPGRDIQYF TGCGCCAGCAGCTTGGGTCCAGGGAGGGACATTCAGTACTTC
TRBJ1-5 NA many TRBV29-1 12 CSVAVQGQPQHF TGCAGCGTTGCGGTCCAGGGCCAGCCCCAGCATTTT
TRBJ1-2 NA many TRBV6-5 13 CASSRGADYGYTF TGTGCCAGCAGTCGTGGGGCAGACTATGGCTACACCTTC
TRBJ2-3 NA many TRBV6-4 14 CASSGQINSDTQYF TGTGCCAGCAGTGGACAGATAAATTCAGATACGCAGTATTTT
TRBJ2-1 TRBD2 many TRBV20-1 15 CSAPLAGESYNEQFF TGCAGTGCTCCTCTAGCGGGGGAGTCCTACAATGAGCAGTTCTTC
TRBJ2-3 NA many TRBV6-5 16 CASRPNAGRGPDTQYF TGTGCCAGCAGACCAAATGCCGGACGGGGCCCAGATACGCAGTATTTT
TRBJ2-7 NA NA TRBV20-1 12 CSASETDYEQYF TGCAGTGCTAGTGAGACAGACTACGAGCAGTACTTC
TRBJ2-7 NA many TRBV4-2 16 CASSQYRTVLSYEQYF TGTGCCAGCAGCCAATACCGGACAGTTCTCTCCTACGAGCAGTACTTC
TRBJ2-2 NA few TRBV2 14 CASRPRANTGELFF TGTGCCAGCAGGCCGCGGGCGAACACCGGGGAGCTGTTTTTT
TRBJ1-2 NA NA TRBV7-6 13 CASSSDGPYGYTF TGTGCCAGCAGCTCCGACGGTCCCTATGGCTACACCTTC
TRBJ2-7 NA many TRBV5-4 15 CASRGDTAGSYEQYF TGTGCCAGCAGAGGTGACACAGCCGGAAGCTACGAGCAGTACTTC
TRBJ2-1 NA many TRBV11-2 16 CASSLGGGNSYNEQFF TGTGCCAGCAGCTTAGGTGGGGGGAACTCCTACAATGAGCAGTTCTTC
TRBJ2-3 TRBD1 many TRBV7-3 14 CASSLTGLGDTQYF TGTGCCAGCAGTTTGACAGGGTTGGGAGATACGCAGTATTTT
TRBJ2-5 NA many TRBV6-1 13 CASSLTWGETQYF TGTGCCAGCAGCCTTACATGGGGAGAGACCCAGTACTTC
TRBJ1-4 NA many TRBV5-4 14 CASSSGQNNEKLFF TGTGCCAGCAGCTCGGGACAAAATAATGAAAAACTGTTTTTT
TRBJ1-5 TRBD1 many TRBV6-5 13 CASRSQGDQPQHF TGTGCCAGCCGATCACAGGGGGATCAGCCCCAGCATTTT
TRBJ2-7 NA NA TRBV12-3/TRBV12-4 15 CASSPRRTSNYEQYF TGTGCCAGCAGTCCCCGGCGGACTTCAAACTACGAGCAGTACTTC
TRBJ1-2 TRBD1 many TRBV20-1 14 CSARVTGGGYGYTF TGCAGTGCTAGAGTTACAGGGGGCGGCTATGGCTACACCTTC
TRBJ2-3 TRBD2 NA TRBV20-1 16 CSARDSFSGGTDTQYF TGCAGTGCTAGAGATAGTTTTAGCGGGGGAACAGATACGCAGTATTTT
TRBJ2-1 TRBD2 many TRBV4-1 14 CASSLAGGNNEQFF TGCGCCAGCAGCCTAGCGGGGGGTAACAATGAGCAGTTCTTC
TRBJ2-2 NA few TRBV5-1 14 CASSTQANTGELFF TGCGCCAGCAGCACACAGGCGAACACCGGGGAGCTGTTTTTT
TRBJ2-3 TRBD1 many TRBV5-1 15 CASSAGQGSTDTQYF TGCGCCAGCAGCGCGGGACAGGGGAGCACAGATACGCAGTATTTT
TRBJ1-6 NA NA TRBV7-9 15 CASSSEGAENSPLHF TGTGCCAGCAGCTCGGAGGGCGCGGAGAATTCACCCCTCCACTTT
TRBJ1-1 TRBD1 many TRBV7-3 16 CASSEGQGPANTEAFF TGTGCCAGCAGCGAGGGACAGGGGCCAGCAAACACTGAAGCTTTCTTT
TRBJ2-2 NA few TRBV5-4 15 CASSFDLLNTGELFF TGTGCCAGCAGCTTCGACCTATTGAACACCGGGGAGCTGTTTTTT
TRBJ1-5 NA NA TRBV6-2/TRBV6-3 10 CASGAQPQHF TGTGCCAGCGGGGCTCAGCCCCAGCATTTT